Each of the 3 T cell receptor beta chains below was sequenced from the same sample in a study of monozygotic twins with inflammatory bowel disease. After re-calling the 5' RACE reads, TCRdb lists one entry per CDR3 protein, DNA absent. The sample holds some 160,000 distinct CDR3 sequences. Source material: blood. The receptors shown here come from a human donor with ulcerative colitis or Crohn's disease, or a healthy co-twin of an affected twin (not recorded which).

The rearrangement joins TRBV6-1 to TRBJ2-6; TCRdb designates TRBD1, a call that cannot be tested without DNA. The length of the CDR3 is 14 residues. Germline V CDR1 and CDR2: MNHNS, SASEGT. The chain's CDR3 is CASRRGTGANVLTF.

The rearrangement uses TRBV19 and TRBJ1-1; TCRdb gives TRBD1 as the D gene, but with no DNA this cannot be confirmed. The CDR3 sequence is 14 residues long. CDR1 and CDR2 (germline): LNHDA, SQIVND (reference sequence). CDR3 loop: CASIQTGGYTEAFF. Looking up the rest from reference TRBV19 and TRBJ1-1 gives the full variable domain: DGGITQSPKYLFRKEGQNVTLSCEQNLNHDAMYWYRQDPGQGLRLIYYSQIVNDFQKGDIAEGYSVSREKKESFPLTVTSAQKNPTAFYLCASIQTGGYTEAFFGQGTRLTVV.

The chain joins TRBV20-1 to TRBJ1-1. The CDR3 consists of 13 residues. Germline lookup yields CDR1 DFQATT and CDR2 SNEGSKA (reference sequence). This chain's CDR3 is CSAREVGNTEAFF.